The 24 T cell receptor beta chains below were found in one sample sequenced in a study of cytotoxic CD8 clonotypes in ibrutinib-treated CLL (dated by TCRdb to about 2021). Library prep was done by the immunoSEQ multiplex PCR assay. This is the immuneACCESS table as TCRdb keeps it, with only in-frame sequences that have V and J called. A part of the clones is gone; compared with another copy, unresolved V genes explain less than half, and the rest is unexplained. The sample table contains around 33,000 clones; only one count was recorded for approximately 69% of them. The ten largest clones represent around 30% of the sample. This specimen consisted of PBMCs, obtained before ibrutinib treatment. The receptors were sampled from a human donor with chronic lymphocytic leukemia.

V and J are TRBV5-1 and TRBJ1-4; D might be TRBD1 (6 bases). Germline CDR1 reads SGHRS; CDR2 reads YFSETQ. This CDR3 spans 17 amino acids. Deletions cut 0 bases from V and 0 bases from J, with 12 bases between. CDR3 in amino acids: CASSLGAGAATNEKLFF. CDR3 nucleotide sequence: TGCGCCAGCAGCTTGGGGGCAGGGGCAGCAACTAATGAAAAACTGTTTTTT.

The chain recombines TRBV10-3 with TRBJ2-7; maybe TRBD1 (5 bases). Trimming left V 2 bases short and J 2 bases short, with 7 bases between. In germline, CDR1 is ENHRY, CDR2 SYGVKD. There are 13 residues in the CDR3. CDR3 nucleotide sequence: TGTGCCATCAGTGAGCTAGGGGCCTACGAGCAGTACTTC. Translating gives CAISELGAYEQYF.

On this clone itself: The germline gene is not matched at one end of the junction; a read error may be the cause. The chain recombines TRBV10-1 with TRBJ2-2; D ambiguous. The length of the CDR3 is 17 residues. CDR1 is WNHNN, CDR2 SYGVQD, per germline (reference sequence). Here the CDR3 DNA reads TGCGCCAGCAGTGAGTCGAAGCGAAGAAGGAACCCCGGGGAGCTGTTTTTT. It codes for CASSESKRRRNPGELFF.

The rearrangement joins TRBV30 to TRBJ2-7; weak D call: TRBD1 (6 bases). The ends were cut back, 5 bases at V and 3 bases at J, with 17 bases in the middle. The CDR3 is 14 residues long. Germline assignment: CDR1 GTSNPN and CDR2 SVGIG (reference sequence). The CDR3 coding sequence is TGTGCCTGGGCTGAAGGGGGTTCCAACTACGAGCAGTACTTC. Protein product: CAWAEGGSNYEQYF.

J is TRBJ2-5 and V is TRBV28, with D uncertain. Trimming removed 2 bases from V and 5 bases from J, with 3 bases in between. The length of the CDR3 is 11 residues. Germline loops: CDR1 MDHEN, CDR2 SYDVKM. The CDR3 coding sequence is TGTGCCAGCAGTTTACTGGAGACCCAGTACTTC. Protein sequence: CASSLLETQYF.

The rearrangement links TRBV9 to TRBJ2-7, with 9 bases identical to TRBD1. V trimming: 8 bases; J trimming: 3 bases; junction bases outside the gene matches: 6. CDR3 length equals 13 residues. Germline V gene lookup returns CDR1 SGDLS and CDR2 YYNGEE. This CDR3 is CASSRDRDYEQYF. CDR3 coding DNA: TGTGCCAGTTCCCGGGACAGGGACTACGAGCAGTACTTC.

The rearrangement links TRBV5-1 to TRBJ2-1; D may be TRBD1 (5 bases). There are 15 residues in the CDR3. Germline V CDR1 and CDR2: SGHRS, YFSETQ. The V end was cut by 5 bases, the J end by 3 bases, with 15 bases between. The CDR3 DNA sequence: TGCGCCAGCAGTCAGGCAAGGGGTTACTACAATGAGCAGTTCTTC. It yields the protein CASSQARGYYNEQFF.

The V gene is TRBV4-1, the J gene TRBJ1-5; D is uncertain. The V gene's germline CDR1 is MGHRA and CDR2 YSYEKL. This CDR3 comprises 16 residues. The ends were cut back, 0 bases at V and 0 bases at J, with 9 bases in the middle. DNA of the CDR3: TGCGCCAGCAGCCAAGATCCTCGTGATAGCAATCAGCCCCAGCATTTT. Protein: CASSQDPRDSNQPQHF.

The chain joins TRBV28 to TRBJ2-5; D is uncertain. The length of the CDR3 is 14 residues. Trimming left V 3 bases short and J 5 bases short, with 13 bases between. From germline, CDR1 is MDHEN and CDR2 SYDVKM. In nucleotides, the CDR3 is TGTGCCAGCAGTTTCAGGAGACCCATGGAGACCCAGTACTTC. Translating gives CASSFRRPMETQYF.

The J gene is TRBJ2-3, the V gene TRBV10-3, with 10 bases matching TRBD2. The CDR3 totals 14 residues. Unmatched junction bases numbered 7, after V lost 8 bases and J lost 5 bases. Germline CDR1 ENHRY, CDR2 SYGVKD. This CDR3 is CAIQAGGPEDTQYF. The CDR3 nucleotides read TGTGCCATCCAAGCGGGGGGGCCTGAAGATACGCAGTATTTT.

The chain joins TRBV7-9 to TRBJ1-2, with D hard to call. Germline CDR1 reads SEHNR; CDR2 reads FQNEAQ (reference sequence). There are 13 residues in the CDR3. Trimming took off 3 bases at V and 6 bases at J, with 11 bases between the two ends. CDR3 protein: CASSLAGIDGYTF. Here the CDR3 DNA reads TGTGCCAGCAGCTTGGCCGGGATCGATGGCTACACCTTC.

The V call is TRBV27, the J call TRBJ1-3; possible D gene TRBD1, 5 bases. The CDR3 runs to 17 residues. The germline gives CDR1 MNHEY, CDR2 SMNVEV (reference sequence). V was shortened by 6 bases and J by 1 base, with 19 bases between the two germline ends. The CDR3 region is CASSPLGGKGSGNTIYF. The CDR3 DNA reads TGTGCCAGCAGCCCCTTGGGGGGAAAAGGTTCTGGAAACACCATATATTTT.

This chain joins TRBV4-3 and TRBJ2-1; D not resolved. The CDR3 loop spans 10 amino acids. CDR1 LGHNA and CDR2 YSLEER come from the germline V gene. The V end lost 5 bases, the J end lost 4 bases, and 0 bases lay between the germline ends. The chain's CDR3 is CASSYNEQFF. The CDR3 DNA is TGCGCCAGCAGCTACAATGAGCAGTTCTTC.

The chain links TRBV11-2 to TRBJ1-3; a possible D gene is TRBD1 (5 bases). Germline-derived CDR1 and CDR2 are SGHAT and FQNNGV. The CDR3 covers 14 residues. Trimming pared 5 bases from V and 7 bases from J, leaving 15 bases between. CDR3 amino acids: CASSPWDRRNTIYF. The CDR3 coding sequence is TGTGCCAGCAGCCCCTGGGACCGGCGTAACACCATATATTTT.

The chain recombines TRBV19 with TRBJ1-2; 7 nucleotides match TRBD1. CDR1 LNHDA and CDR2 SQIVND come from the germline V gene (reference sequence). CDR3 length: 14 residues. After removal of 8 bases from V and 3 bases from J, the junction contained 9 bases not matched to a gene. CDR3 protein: CASYPTGFYYGYTF. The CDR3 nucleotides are TGTGCCAGTTACCCGACAGGGTTTTACTATGGCTACACCTTC.

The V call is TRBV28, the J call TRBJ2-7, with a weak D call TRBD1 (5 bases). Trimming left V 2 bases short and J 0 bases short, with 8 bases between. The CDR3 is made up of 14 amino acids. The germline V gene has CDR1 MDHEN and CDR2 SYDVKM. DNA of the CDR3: TGTGCCAGCAGTTTAAGTCAGGGCTCCTACGAGCAGTACTTC. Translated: CASSLSQGSYEQYF.

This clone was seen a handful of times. CDR3 region: CASSLTGQPNEKLFF. The CDR3 DNA is TGTGCCAGCAGCTTAACCGGGCAGCCTAATGAAAAACTGTTTTTT. This rearrangement joins TRBV5-4 to TRBJ1-4, with D unresolved. Deletions cut 2 bases from V and 3 bases from J, with 11 bases between. The V gene's germline CDR1 is SGHNT and CDR2 YYREEE (reference sequence). The CDR3 extends over 15 amino acids. Based on the CDR3 plus reference TRBV5-4 and TRBJ1-4, the full variable domain is ETGVTQSPTHLIKTRGQQVTLRCSSQSGHNTVSWYQQALGQGPQFIFQYYREEENGRGNFPPRFSGLQFPNYSSELNVNALELDDSALYLCASSLTGQPNEKLFFGSGTQLSVL.

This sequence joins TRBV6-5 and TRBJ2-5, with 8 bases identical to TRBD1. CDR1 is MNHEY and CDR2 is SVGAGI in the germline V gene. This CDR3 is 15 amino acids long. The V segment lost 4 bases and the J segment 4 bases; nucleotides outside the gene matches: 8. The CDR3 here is CASSCIRGPGETQYF. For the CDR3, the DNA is TGTGCCAGCAGTTGCATCAGGGGGCCGGGAGAGACCCAGTACTTC.

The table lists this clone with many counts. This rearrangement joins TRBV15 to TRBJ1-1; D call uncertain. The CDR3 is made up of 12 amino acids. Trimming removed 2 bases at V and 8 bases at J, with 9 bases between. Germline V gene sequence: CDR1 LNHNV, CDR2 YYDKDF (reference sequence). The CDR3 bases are TGTGCCACCAGCAGACAGGACGGCGAAGCTTTCTTT. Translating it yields CATSRQDGEAFF. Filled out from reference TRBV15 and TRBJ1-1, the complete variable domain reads DAMVIQNPRYQVTQFGKPVTLSCSQTLNHNVMYWYQQKSSQAPKLLFHYYDKDFNNEADTPDNFQSRRPNTSFCFLDIRSPGLGDTAMYLCATSRQDGEAFFGQGTRLTVV.

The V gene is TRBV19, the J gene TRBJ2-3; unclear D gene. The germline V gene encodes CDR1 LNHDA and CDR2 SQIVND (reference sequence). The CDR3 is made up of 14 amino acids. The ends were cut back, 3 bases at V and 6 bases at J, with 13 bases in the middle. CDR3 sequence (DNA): TGTGCCAGTAGTATTCAGGACGTTAGTGATACGCAGTATTTT. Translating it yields CASSIQDVSDTQYF. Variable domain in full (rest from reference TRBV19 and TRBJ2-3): DGGITQSPKYLFRKEGQNVTLSCEQNLNHDAMYWYRQDPGQGLRLIYYSQIVNDFQKGDIAEGYSVSREKKESFPLTVTSAQKNPTAFYLCASSIQDVSDTQYFGPGTRLTVL.

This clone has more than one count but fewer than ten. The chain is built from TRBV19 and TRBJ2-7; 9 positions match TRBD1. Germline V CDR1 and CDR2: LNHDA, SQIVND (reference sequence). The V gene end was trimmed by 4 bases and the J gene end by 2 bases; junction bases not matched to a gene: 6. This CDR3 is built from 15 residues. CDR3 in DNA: TGTGCCAGTAGTAACGAAGGACAGGGGACCTACGAGCAGTACTTC. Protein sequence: CASSNEGQGTYEQYF.

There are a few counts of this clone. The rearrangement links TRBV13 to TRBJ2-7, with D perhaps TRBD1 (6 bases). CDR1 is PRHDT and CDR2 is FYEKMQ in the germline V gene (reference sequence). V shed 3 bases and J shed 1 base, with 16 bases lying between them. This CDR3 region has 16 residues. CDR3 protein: CASSFFVRGESYEQYF. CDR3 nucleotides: TGTGCCAGCAGCTTCTTTGTCAGGGGAGAGTCCTACGAGCAGTACTTC. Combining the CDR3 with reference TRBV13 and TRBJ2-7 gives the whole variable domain AAGVIQSPRHLIKEKRETATLKCYPIPRHDTVYWYQQGPGQDPQFLISFYEKMQSDKGSIPDRFSAQQFSDYHSELNMSSLELGDSALYFCASSFFVRGESYEQYFGPGTRLTVT.

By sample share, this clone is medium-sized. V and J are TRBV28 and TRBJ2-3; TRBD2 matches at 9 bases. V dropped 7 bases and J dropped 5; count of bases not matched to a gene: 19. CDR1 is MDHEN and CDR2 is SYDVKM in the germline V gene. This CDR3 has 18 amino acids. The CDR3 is CASTLEFLGGGAQDTQYF. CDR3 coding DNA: TGTGCCAGCACCTTGGAGTTTCTGGGCGGGGGGGCCCAAGATACGCAGTATTTT. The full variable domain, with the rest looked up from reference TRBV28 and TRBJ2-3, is DVKVTQSSRYLVKRTGEKVFLECVQDMDHENMFWYRQDPGLGLRLIYFSYDVKMKEKGDIPEGYSVSREKKERFSLILESASTNQTSMYLCASTLEFLGGGAQDTQYFGPGTRLTVL.

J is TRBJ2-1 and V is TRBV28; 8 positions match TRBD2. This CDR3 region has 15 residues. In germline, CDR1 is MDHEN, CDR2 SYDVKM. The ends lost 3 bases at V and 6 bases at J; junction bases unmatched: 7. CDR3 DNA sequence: TGTGCCAGCAGTTTTCCGGGGGGGCCGGGCAATGAGCAGTTCTTC. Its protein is CASSFPGGPGNEQFF. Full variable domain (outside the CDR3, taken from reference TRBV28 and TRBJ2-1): DVKVTQSSRYLVKRTGEKVFLECVQDMDHENMFWYRQDPGLGLRLIYFSYDVKMKEKGDIPEGYSVSREKKERFSLILESASTNQTSMYLCASSFPGGPGNEQFFGPGTRLTVL.